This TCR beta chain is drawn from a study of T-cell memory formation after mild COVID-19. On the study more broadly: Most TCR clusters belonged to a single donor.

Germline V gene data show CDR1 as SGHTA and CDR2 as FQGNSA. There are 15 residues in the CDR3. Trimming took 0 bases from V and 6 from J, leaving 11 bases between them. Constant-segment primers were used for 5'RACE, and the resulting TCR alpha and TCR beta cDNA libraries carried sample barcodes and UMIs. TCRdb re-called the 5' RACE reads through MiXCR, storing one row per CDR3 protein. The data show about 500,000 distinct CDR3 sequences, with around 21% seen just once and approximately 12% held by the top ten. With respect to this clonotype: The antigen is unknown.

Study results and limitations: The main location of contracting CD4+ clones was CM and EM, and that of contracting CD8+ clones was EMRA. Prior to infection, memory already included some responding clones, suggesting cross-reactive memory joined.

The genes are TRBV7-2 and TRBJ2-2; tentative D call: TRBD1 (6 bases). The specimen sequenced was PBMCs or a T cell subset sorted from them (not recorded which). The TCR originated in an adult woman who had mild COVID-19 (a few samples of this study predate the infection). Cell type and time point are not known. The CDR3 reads CASSLARGHAGELFF. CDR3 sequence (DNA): TGTGCCAGCAGCTTAGCCAGGGGTCATGCCGGGGAGCTGTTTTTT.